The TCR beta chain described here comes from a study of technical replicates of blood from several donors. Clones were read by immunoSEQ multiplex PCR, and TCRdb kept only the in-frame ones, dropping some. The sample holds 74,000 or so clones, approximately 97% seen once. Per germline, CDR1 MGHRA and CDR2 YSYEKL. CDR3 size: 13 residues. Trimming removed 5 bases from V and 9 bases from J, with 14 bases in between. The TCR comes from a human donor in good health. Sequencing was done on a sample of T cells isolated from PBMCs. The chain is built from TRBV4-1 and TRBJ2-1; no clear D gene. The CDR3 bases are TGCGCCAGCAGCGACCGGAGTCTTGGTGAGCAGTTCTTC. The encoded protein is CASSDRSLGEQFF.